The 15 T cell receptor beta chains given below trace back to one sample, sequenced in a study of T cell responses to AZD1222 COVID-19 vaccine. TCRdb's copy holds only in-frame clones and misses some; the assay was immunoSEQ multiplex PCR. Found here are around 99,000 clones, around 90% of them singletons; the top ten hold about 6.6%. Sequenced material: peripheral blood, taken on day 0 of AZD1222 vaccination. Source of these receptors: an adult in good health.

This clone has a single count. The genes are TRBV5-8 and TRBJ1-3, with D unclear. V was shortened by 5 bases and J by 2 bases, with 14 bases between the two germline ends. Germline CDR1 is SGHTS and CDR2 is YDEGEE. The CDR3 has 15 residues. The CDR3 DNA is TGTGCCAGCAGTAACGGGGATCGCCCTGGAAACACCATATATTTT. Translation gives CASSNGDRPGNTIYF.

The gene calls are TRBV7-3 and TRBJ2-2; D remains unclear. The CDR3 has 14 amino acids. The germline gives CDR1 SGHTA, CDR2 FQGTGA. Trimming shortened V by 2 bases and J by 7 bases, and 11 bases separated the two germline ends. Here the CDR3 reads CASSLVQPGGELFF. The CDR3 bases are TGTGCCAGCAGCTTAGTACAGCCGGGCGGGGAGCTGTTTTTT.

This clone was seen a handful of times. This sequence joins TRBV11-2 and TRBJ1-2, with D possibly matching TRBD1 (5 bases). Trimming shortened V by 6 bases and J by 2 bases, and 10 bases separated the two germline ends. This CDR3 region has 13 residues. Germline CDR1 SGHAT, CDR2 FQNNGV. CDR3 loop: CASRPKGNYGYTF. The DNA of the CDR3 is TGTGCCAGCAGGCCTAAGGGGAACTATGGCTACACCTTC.

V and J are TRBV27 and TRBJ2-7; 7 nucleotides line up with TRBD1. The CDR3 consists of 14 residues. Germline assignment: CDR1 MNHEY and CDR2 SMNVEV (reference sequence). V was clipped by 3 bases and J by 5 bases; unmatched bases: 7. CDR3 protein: CASSFFQQGHEQYF. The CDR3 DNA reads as TGTGCCAGCAGTTTTTTTCAACAGGGGCACGAGCAGTACTTC.

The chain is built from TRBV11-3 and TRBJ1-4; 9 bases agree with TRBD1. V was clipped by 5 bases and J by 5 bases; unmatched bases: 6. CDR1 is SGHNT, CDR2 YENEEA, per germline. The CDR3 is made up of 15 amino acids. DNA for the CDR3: TGTGCCAGCAGCCCCCGGACAGGGGAAAATGAAAAACTGTTTTTT. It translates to CASSPRTGENEKLFF.

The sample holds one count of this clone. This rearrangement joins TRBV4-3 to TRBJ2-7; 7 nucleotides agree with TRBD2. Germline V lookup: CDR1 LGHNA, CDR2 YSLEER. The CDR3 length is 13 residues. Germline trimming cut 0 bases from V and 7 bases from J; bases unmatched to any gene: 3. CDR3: CASSQEGRGEQYF. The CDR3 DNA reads TGCGCCAGCAGCCAAGAGGGGAGGGGTGAGCAGTACTTC.

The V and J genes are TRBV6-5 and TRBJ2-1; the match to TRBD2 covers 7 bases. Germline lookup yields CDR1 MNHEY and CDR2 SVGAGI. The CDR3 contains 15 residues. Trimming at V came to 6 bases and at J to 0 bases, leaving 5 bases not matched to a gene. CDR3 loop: CASSPLADSYNEQFF. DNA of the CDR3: TGTGCCAGCAGCCCCCTAGCGGACTCCTACAATGAGCAGTTCTTC.

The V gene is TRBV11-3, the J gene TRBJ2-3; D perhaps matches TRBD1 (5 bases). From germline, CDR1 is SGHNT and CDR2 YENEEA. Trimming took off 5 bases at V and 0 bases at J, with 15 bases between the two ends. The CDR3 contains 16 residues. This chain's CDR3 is CASSKQDQRSTDTQYF. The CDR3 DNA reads TGTGCCAGCAGCAAACAGGACCAAAGGAGCACAGATACGCAGTATTTT.

CDR3 loop: CASSHWASGRAYEQYF. The CDR3 DNA follows: TGTGCCAGCAGCCATTGGGCTAGCGGGAGGGCCTACGAGCAGTACTTC. V usage is TRBV3-1 (or the pseudogene TRBV3-2) and J usage is TRBJ2-7; 12 positions match TRBD2. The CDR3 contains 16 residues. The J segment lost 2 bases and the V segment lost 3 bases, leaving 5 bases of the junction unmatched. Germline V gene sequence: CDR1 LGHDT, CDR2 YNNKEL (reference sequence).

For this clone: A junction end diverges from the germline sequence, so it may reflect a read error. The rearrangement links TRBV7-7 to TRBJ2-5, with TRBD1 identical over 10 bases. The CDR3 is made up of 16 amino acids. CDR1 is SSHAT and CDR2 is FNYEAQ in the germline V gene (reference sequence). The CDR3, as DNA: TGTGCTAGCAGCTTAGTGGGACAGGGGACTCAAGAGACCCAGTACTTC. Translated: CASSLVGQGTQETQYF. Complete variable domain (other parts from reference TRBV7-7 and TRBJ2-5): GAGVSQSPRYKVTKRGQDVTLRCDPISSHATLYWYQQALGQGPEFLTYFNYEAQPDKSGLPSDRFSAERPEGSISTLTIQRTEQRDSAMYRCASSLVGQGTQETQYFGPGTRLLVL.

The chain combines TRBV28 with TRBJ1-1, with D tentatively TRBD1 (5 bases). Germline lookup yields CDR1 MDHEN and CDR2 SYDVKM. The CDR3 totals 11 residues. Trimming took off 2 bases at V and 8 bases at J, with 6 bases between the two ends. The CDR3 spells CASSLKGEAFF. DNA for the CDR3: TGTGCCAGCAGTTTAAAGGGGGAAGCTTTCTTT. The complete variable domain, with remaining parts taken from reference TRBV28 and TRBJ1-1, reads DVKVTQSSRYLVKRTGEKVFLECVQDMDHENMFWYRQDPGLGLRLIYFSYDVKMKEKGDIPEGYSVSREKKERFSLILESASTNQTSMYLCASSLKGEAFFGQGTRLTVV.

CDR3 DNA: TGTGCCAGCAGCCTGGACAGCTACGAGCAGTACTTC. Translated: CASSLDSYEQYF. The rearrangement joins TRBV6-6 to TRBJ2-7; TRBD1 is a possible D gene (6 bases). The CDR3 consists of 12 residues. Per the germline V gene, CDR1 is MNHNY and CDR2 is SVGAGI (reference sequence). V lost 6 bases, J lost 3 bases, and 9 bases lay in between.

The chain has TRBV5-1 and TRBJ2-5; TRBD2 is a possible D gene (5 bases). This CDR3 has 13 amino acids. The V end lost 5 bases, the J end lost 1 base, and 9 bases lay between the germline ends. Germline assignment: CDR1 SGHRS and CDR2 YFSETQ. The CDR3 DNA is TGCGCCAGCAGGAGGGAGTCCCAAGAGACCCAGTACTTC. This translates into CASRRESQETQYF.

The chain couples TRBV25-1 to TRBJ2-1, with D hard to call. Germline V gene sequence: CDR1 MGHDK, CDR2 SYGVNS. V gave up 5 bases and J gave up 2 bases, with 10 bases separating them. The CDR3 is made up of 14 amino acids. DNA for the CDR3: TGTGCCAGCAGTTATCTGGGAACCTACAATGAGCAGTTCTTC. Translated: CASSYLGTYNEQFF.

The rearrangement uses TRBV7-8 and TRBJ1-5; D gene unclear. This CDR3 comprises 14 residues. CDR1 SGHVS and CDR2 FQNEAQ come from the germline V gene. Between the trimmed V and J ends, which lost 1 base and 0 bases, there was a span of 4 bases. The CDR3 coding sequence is TGTGCCAGCAGCTTAGTGAGTAGCAATCAGCCCCAGCATTTT. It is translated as CASSLVSSNQPQHF.